The present entry profiles one TCR beta chain with its context. The antigen is undetermined. V lost 2 bases and J lost 0, with 11 bases in between. This CDR3 spans 16 amino acids. Per the germline V gene, CDR1 is MNHNY and CDR2 is SVGAGI (reference sequence). This specimen belongs to a study of CD4+ T cells in melanoma. Findings of the study overall: A reported correlation linked neoantigen-specific CD4+ T cells to CD8+, macrophage and B cell function.

The repertoire was sequenced with immunoSEQ multiplex PCR; TCRdb's copy has only in-frame clones and lacks some. This sample carries tens of thousands of clones, just under 80% of them seen once, and the ten largest clones take approximately 9.7%. This chain uses TRBV6-6 with TRBJ1-3; D perhaps matches TRBD1 (5 bases). This TCR was sampled from a human donor with melanoma. The DNA for the CDR3 is TGTGCCAGCAGTTACCAGGGCCGTAGCTCTGGAAACACCATATATTTT. It yields the protein CASSYQGRSSGNTIYF.